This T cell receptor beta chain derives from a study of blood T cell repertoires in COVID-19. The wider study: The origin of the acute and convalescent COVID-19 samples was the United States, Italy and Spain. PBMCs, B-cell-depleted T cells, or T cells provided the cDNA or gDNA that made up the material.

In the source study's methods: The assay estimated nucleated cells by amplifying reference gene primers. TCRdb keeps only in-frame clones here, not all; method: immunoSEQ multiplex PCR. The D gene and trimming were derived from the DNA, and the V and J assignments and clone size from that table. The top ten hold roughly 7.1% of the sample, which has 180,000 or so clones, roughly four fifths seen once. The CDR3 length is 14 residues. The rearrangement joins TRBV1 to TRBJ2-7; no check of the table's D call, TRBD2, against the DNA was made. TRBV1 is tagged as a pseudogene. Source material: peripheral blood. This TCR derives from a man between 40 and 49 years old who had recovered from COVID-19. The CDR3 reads CTSSQASQFYEQYF. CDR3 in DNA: TGCACCAGCAGCCAAGCTAGCCAATTCTACGAGCAGTACTTC.